This TCR beta chain originates from a study of early T cells in non-severe SARS-CoV-2 infection. Individual cDNA molecules each received unique molecular identifiers attached to them. TCRdb re-derived calls from the 5' RACE reads in MiXCR, one entry per CDR3 protein. Of around 93,000 distinct CDR3 sequences listed, 12% were seen once; the top ten hold 3.5% to 5%. Per the germline V gene, CDR1 is SGHNT and CDR2 is YYREEE (reference sequence). This CDR3 is 14 amino acids long. V shed 6 bases and J shed 2 bases, with 14 bases lying between them. In this sample, this clonotype turned up many times. The receptor comes from an adult who was a healthcare worker with PCR-confirmed SARS-CoV-2 infection or an uninfected control (not recorded which). The sample consisted of whole blood, taken at baseline. The rearrangement uses TRBV5-4 and TRBJ1-2, with D unclear. CDR3 amino acids: CASTSKPGNYGYTF. The CDR3 DNA reads TGTGCCAGCACCTCTAAGCCCGGGAACTATGGCTACACCTTC.